This section outlines one T cell receptor (beta chain) sequence together with its context. Its target is unknown. TCRdb's table, derived via immunoSEQ multiplex PCR, lists solely in-frame clones and lacks some. The sample has 4,500 to 6,000 clones; roughly 84% are singletons. This CDR3 is 14 amino acids long. V was clipped by 2 bases and J by 7 bases; unmatched bases: 6. Germline values: CDR1 LGHNA, CDR2 YSLEER. The data were taken from a study of T cells in pancreatic ductal adenocarcinoma. No neoadjuvant therapy was given to the selected pancreatic ductal adenocarcinoma patients before their surgery. Study-wide findings and caveats: No significant tumor-blood clonality difference; means were about 0.12 and 0.07.

The sample taken for sequencing was pancreatic tumor tissue. V gene TRBV4-3 combines with J gene TRBJ2-7, with 9 bases matching TRBD2. This TCR came from a human donor with pancreatic ductal adenocarcinoma. CDR3 DNA sequence: TGCGCCAGCAGCCAATTAGCGGGAGTCGAAGAGCAGTACTTC. It specifies CASSQLAGVEEQYF.